The TCR beta chain described here comes from a study of hypomethylating agent response in myelodysplastic syndrome. The repertoire was sequenced with immunoSEQ multiplex PCR; TCRdb's copy has only in-frame clones and lacks some. The sample lists approximately 3,200 clones, roughly 87% seen once, with roughly 19% in the top ten. General study findings and limits: This small study analyzed only 11 patients.

Deletions cut 0 bases from V and 3 bases from J, with 13 bases between. CDR1 SGDLS and CDR2 YYNGEE come from the germline V gene. The CDR3 sequence is 16 residues long. Of note for this clone: What it binds is unknown.

The clonotype comes from a human donor with myelodysplastic syndrome. V usage is TRBV9 and J usage is TRBJ2-1; D is ambiguous. The input for sequencing was bone marrow, taken before or after starting hypomethylating agent treatment for myelodysplastic syndrome (not recorded which). The CDR3 bases are TGTGCCAGCAGCGTAGCAACATTGGGGATCTACAATGAGCAGTTCTTC. Its protein product is CASSVATLGIYNEQFF. The whole variable domain, filled in from reference TRBV9 and TRBJ2-1, reads DSGVTQTPKHLITATGQRVTLRCSPRSGDLSVYWYQQSLDQGLQFLIQYYNGEERAKGNILERFSAQQFPDLHSELNLSSLELGDSALYFCASSVATLGIYNEQFFGPGTRLTVL.